A selection of T cell receptor beta chains follows, all from one sample in a study of cytomegalovirus exposure and HLA in healthy donors. Produced via immunoSEQ multiplex PCR; TCRdb's table is partial and in-frame only. The sample consists of tens of thousands of clones, nearly 80% of them appearing once. Sequenced input: PBMCs. The receptors here all came from a man aged 40-49 years in good health and CMV-seronegative. Each CDR3 is given with its conserved first and last residue. Fields, in order: D gene, V gene, clone size, J gene, CDR3 DNA, CDR3 protein. A D gene is named only where the DNA matches it firmly. A row's size may be missing; if present it is once, few, many or a size class.

TRBD1	TRBV15	-	TRBJ2-3	TGTGCCACCAGCAGAGGTCTTTGGGACAGGGGCACAGATACGCAGTATTTT	CATSRGLWDRGTDTQYF
-	TRBV6-1	-	TRBJ1-1	TGTGCCAGCAGTGAAACGGGTTGGGGAGACGAAGCTTTCTTT	CASSETGWGDEAFF
TRBD1	TRBV7-2	-	TRBJ2-1	TGTGCCAGCAGCCCGGCTCTCAGGGGGCATGAGCAGTTCTTC	CASSPALRGHEQFF
TRBD1	TRBV7-8	few	TRBJ2-7	TGTGCCAGCAGCTTAGGACAGGGGGCGTATGAGCAGTACTTC	CASSLGQGAYEQYF
-	TRBV11-2	-	TRBJ1-1	TGTGCCAGCAGCTTCGGGGACTGGCACACTGACATGAACACTGAAGCTTTCTTT	CASSFGDWHTDMNTEAFF
-	TRBV19	-	TRBJ2-1	TGTGCCAGTAGCCTACAGGGTTTCGGCAATGAGCAGTTCTTC	CASSLQGFGNEQFF
-	TRBV4-1	-	TRBJ2-7	TGCGCCAGCAGCCAAGCACAGACAGCCCCATCCGAGCAGTACTTC	CASSQAQTAPSEQYF
TRBD1	TRBV7-6	-	TRBJ1-2	TGTGCCAGCAGCCCCAGGACAGGGACTAACTATGGCTACACCTTC	CASSPRTGTNYGYTF
-	TRBV27	-	TRBJ1-4	TGTGCCAGCAGTTTATCTAGGGGAACTAATGAAAAACTGTTTTTT	CASSLSRGTNEKLFF
-	TRBV4-2	-	TRBJ1-2	TGTGCCAGCAGCCAAGGCCCGGACAGACAGCAACGGGGCTACACCTTC	CASSQGPDRQQRGYTF
TRBD1	TRBV7-9	-	TRBJ1-1	TGTGCCAGCAGCGTATTGGGACAGACGAACACTGAAGCTTTCTTT	CASSVLGQTNTEAFF
-	TRBV28	-	TRBJ1-1	TGTGCCAGCCGGTGGGCCTCGAACACTGAAGCTTTCTTT	CASRWASNTEAFF
-	TRBV7-9	-	TRBJ2-3	TGTGCCAGCAGCCGTACAGATACGCAGTATTTT	CASSRTDTQYF
TRBD2	TRBV6-1	-	TRBJ2-1	TGTGCCAGCAGTGCGTCGGGGGGCAATGAGCAGTTCTTC	CASSASGGNEQFF
TRBD1	TRBV9	-	TRBJ2-5	TGTGCCAGCAGCGTGGGGACAGGACAAGAGACCCAGTACTTC	CASSVGTGQETQYF
-	TRBV7-7	-	TRBJ1-5	TGTGCTAGCAGCTTAGAGGCAGGTCAGCCCCAGCATTTT	CASSLEAGQPQHF
TRBD1	TRBV5-6	-	TRBJ2-3	TGTGCCAGCAGCCCAGTCGGACAGGGTTTCGATACGCAGTATTTT	CASSPVGQGFDTQYF
-	TRBV7-2	-	TRBJ1-2	TGTGCCAGCAGCTTAGTACAGAACTATGGCTACACCTTC	CASSLVQNYGYTF
-	TRBV23-1	-	TRBJ2-7	TGCGCCAGCAGTTCGTGTGGGCCTCAAACGGCGAACTACGAGCAGTACTTC	CASSSCGPQTANYEQYF
-	TRBV5-5	-	TRBJ1-1	TGTGCCAGCAGCTTTTGGTCGGGCACTGAAGCTTTCTTT	CASSFWSGTEAFF
TRBD2	TRBV4-1	-	TRBJ2-1	TGCGCCAGCAGCTTCCCTAGCGGGAGCGTGATGGGTGAGCAGTTCTTC	CASSFPSGSVMGEQFF
-	TRBV28	-	TRBJ2-7	TGTGCCAGCAGTTTATTTACCTACGAGCAGTACTTC	CASSLFTYEQYF
TRBD1	TRBV27	once	TRBJ2-4	TGTGCCAGCAGTTTCCGGGACAGGGGTACCAAAAACATTCAGTACTTC	CASSFRDRGTKNIQYF
-	TRBV2	-	TRBJ1-1	TGTGCCAGCAGTGAACGGGGGGGGAACACTGAAGCTTTCTTT	CASSERGGNTEAFF
TRBD1	TRBV5-1	-	TRBJ1-4	TGCGCCAGCAGCACGGGGACAGGTCGAGCTAATGAAAAACTGTTTTTT	CASSTGTGRANEKLFF
-	TRBV7-2	-	TRBJ2-5	TGTGCCAGCAGCTTAATCCCCAGACAAGAGACCCAGTACTTC	CASSLIPRQETQYF
TRBD2	TRBV28	-	TRBJ2-1	TGTGCCAGCAGTAGTATTGGACATAGCGGGGGGTACAATGAGCAGTTCTTC	CASSSIGHSGGYNEQFF
TRBD2	TRBV5-6	-	TRBJ2-1	TGTGCCAGCAGCCTGACTAGCGGAGCCTACAATGAGCAGTTCTTC	CASSLTSGAYNEQFF
-	TRBV7-2	few	TRBJ2-3	TGTGCCAGCAGCTTAGACAGGGGCACAGATACGCAGTATTTT	CASSLDRGTDTQYF
-	TRBV7-9	-	TRBJ1-1	TGTGCCAGCAGAACCGGCGGGTACTATGAAGCTTTCTTT	CASRTGGYYEAFF
TRBD2	TRBV6-6	-	TRBJ2-2	TGTGCCACATCGGGACTATCGGGGACCGGGGAGCTGTTTTTT	CATSGLSGTGELFF
-	TRBV30	few	TRBJ2-1	TGTGCCTGGGGGAGTGTTAATGAGCAGTTCTTC	CAWGSVNEQFF
-	TRBV6-1	-	TRBJ1-4	TGTGCCAGCAGTCTGCAGGGCCGGAATGAAAAACTGTTTTTT	CASSLQGRNEKLFF
-	TRBV6-1	-	TRBJ1-5	TGTGCCAGCATACCCGGGACAATTAGCAATCAGCCCCAGCATTTT	CASIPGTISNQPQHF
-	TRBV25-1	-	TRBJ2-7	TGTGCCAGCCGCCAGGGATCGTACGAGCAGTACTTC	CASRQGSYEQYF
-	TRBV7-2	-	TRBJ2-3	TGTGCCAGCAGGTTTATAGATACGCAGTATTTT	CASRFIDTQYF
-	TRBV7-2	few	TRBJ2-7	TGTGCCAGCAGCTTTGAGGGCTCAGCCTACGAGCAGTACTTC	CASSFEGSAYEQYF
TRBD1	TRBV7-9	few	TRBJ1-1	TGTGCCAGCAGCCCAGACAGGGGCCCCCTTGAAGCTTTCTTT	CASSPDRGPLEAFF
TRBD1	TRBV18	-	TRBJ2-7	TGTGCCAGCTCATCCATTCCGGGACAGGGTTACGAGCAGTACTTC	CASSSIPGQGYEQYF
TRBD2	TRBV10-3	-	TRBJ2-7	TGTGCCATCAGTGACTTCGCGGGAGCTTCACCCTCCGAGCAGTACTTC	CAISDFAGASPSEQYF
-	TRBV9	-	TRBJ2-2	TGTGCCAGCAGCGTGGGGGGAAGGCCGAACACCGGGGAGCTGTTTTTT	CASSVGGRPNTGELFF
-	TRBV5-4	-	TRBJ2-4	TGTGCCAGCAGCGAGCGGACCAAAAACATTCAGTACTTC	CASSERTKNIQYF
-	TRBV25-1	once	TRBJ1-2	TGTGCCAGCAGTGAACCCGGGGATCTCTATGGCTACACCTTC	CASSEPGDLYGYTF
TRBD2	TRBV28	-	TRBJ2-7	TGTGCCAGCAGTTTCCCCCCTACGGGAGGGTATCCCTACGAGCAGTACTTC	CASSFPPTGGYPYEQYF